The 26 T cell receptor beta chains presented below share a single source sample, sequenced in a study of cytomegalovirus exposure and HLA in healthy donors. The study ran its PCR with 60 Vbeta and 13 Jbeta primers. TCRdb's table, derived via immunoSEQ multiplex PCR, lists solely in-frame clones and lacks some. The table lists approximately 120,000 clones, 15% to 20% of them singletons. Material for sequencing was PBMCs. The source is a female donor in good health and CMV-seropositive.

This clone appeared a few times. The V call is TRBV6-5, the J call TRBJ1-2, with a possible D match to TRBD1 (6 bases). The V gene's germline CDR1 is MNHEY and CDR2 SVGAGI. Deletions cut 7 bases from V and 0 bases from J, with 15 bases between. The CDR3 sequence is 15 residues long. The CDR3 loop is CASTTKQGTNYGYTF. For the CDR3, the DNA is TGTGCCAGCACCACAAAGCAGGGGACTAACTATGGCTACACCTTC.

This clone was seen a few times. The genes are TRBV9 and TRBJ2-7; no clear D gene. The CDR3 spans 13 residues. The V end lost 0 bases, the J end lost 1 base, and 5 bases lay between the germline ends. Germline V lookup: CDR1 SGDLS, CDR2 YYNGEE. Written as DNA, the CDR3 is TGTGCCAGCAGCGTAGATCTTTCCTACGAGCAGTACTTC. It translates to CASSVDLSYEQYF.

The CDR3 sequence: CASSSRLAKYYEQYF. The CDR3 DNA reads TGTGCCAGCAGCTCAAGACTAGCTAAGTACTACGAGCAGTACTTC. The V gene is TRBV7-9, the J gene TRBJ2-7, with TRBD2 identical over 7 bases. The CDR3 has 15 amino acids. With 4 bases clipped from V and 3 bases from J, the junction kept 9 bases outside the gene matches. Looked up from germline, CDR1 is SEHNR and CDR2 is FQNEAQ (reference sequence).

This clone appeared a few times. The V and J genes are TRBV19 and TRBJ1-4, with 7 bases aligning to TRBD1. Germline trimming cut 7 bases from V and 0 bases from J; bases unmatched to any gene: 8. CDR1 LNHDA and CDR2 SQIVND come from the germline V gene (reference sequence). This CDR3 region has 16 residues. The CDR3 nucleotides read TGTGCCAGTAACCCCCGAGGACAGGCAACTAATGAAAAACTGTTTTTT. This encodes CASNPRGQATNEKLFF.

This clone was detected a few times. CDR3 bases: TGCGCCAGCAGCTTGTTTTCTCCGGGGGGAAAGGATGATACGCAGTATTTT. Translating gives CASSLFSPGGKDDTQYF. This chain joins TRBV5-1 and TRBJ2-3, with 7 nucleotides matching TRBD2. Germline CDR1 reads SGHRS; CDR2 reads YFSETQ. V shed 1 base, J shed 6 bases, and the junction held 14 bases outside the gene matches. The CDR3 totals 17 residues. Looking up the rest from reference TRBV5-1 and TRBJ2-3 gives the full variable domain: KAGVTQTPRYLIKTRGQQVTLSCSPISGHRSVSWYQQTPGQGLQFLFEYFSETQRNKGNFPGRFSGRQFSNSRSEMNVSTLELGDSALYLCASSLFSPGGKDDTQYFGPGTRLTVL.

This clone was counted between two and nine times. The V gene is TRBV10-3, the J gene TRBJ1-6, with a possible D match to TRBD1 (6 bases). This CDR3 spans 13 amino acids. The germline V gene has CDR1 ENHRY and CDR2 SYGVKD. V lost 8 bases to trimming and J lost 10 bases, with 15 bases between them. DNA for the CDR3: TGTGCCATCGCACAGGGAGTGGCCTCACCCCTCCACTTT. Protein: CAIAQGVASPLHF.

This clone was recorded a few times. This chain connects TRBV18 to TRBJ1-1, with 7 nucleotides matching TRBD1. J gave up 1 base and V 3 bases, and 5 bases lay outside the gene matches. The CDR3 extends over 15 amino acids. Germline CDR1 is KGHSH and CDR2 is LQKENI. CDR3 DNA: TGTGCCAGCTCACCGTACAGGGGAACGAACACTGAAGCTTTCTTT. Its protein is CASSPYRGTNTEAFF.

The chain recombines TRBV27 with TRBJ1-6; D not resolved. The germline gives CDR1 MNHEY, CDR2 SMNVEV (reference sequence). The V gene lost 2 bases and the J gene lost 2 bases, with 16 bases spanning the gap. The CDR3 runs 18 residues. The CDR3 nucleotides read TGTGCCAGCAGTTTAACGTTAATTAGCGGAACCTATAATTCACCCCTCCACTTT. This encodes CASSLTLISGTYNSPLHF.

This clone was recorded a few times. The V gene is TRBV28, the J gene TRBJ2-7; TRBD2 matches at 7 bases. CDR1 MDHEN and CDR2 SYDVKM come from the germline V gene. V shed 6 bases, J shed 0 bases, and the junction held 14 bases outside the gene matches. The CDR3 consists of 17 residues. The CDR3 bases are TGTGCCAGCAGCTCCTTAGGGGCTAGCGGAGCCTCCTACGAGCAGTACTTC. Protein: CASSSLGASGASYEQYF.

This clone was seen a handful of times. The CDR3, as DNA: TGCGCCAGCAGCCAAGATGAAGGCGGGTGGTTGGGTAGCAATCAGCCCCAGCATTTT. Translation: CASSQDEGGWLGSNQPQHF. The chain is built from TRBV4-1 and TRBJ1-5; D remains unclear. The CDR3 loop spans 19 amino acids. CDR1 is MGHRA, CDR2 YSYEKL, per germline. Trimming shortened V by 0 bases and J by 0 bases, and 18 bases separated the two germline ends.

This clone was observed once. The rearrangement joins TRBV6-5 to TRBJ1-6; D gene ambiguous. The germline V gene encodes CDR1 MNHEY and CDR2 SVGAGI. This CDR3 comprises 14 residues. With 6 bases removed from V and 4 bases from J, the gap between germline ends came to 10 bases. CDR3: CASRQRGYNSPLHF. The CDR3 region has the DNA TGTGCCAGCAGACAACGGGGATATAATTCACCCCTCCACTTT.

J is TRBJ2-3 and V is TRBV30; 8 positions match TRBD2. V dropped 1 base and J dropped 4; count of bases not matched to a gene: 4. The CDR3 extends over 14 amino acids. Germline V gene lookup returns CDR1 GTSNPN and CDR2 SVGIG (reference sequence). For the CDR3, the DNA is TGTGCCTGGAGTGAGACTAGCGTAGCAGATACGCAGTATTTT. Its protein product is CAWSETSVADTQYF.

A few counts support this clone. The rearrangement joins TRBV27 to TRBJ2-7, with no clear D. The CDR3 covers 14 residues. V lost 7 bases to trimming and J lost 5 bases, with 18 bases between them. Germline V gene sequence: CDR1 MNHEY, CDR2 SMNVEV (reference sequence). CDR3 bases: TGTGCCAGCAAAAACCTCCCACACACCCACGAGCAGTACTTC. Translation: CASKNLPHTHEQYF.

Only a few counts were recorded for this clone. The chain carries TRBV19 and TRBJ2-2, with 8 positions matching TRBD2. The CDR3 covers 17 residues. The J segment lost 0 bases and the V segment lost 5 bases, leaving 8 bases of the junction unmatched. Per the germline V gene, CDR1 is LNHDA and CDR2 is SQIVND (reference sequence). The CDR3 coding sequence is TGTGCCAGTAGTTTAGCCCCTAGCGGGTCGAACACCGGGGAGCTGTTTTTT. Residues: CASSLAPSGSNTGELFF.

The chain employs TRBV5-1 and TRBJ2-7; D gene unclear. V was shortened by 0 bases and J by 5 bases, with 9 bases between the two germline ends. Germline V gene lookup returns CDR1 SGHRS and CDR2 YFSETQ. The CDR3 totals 13 residues. CDR3 DNA: TGCGCCAGCAGCTTGGTCGCGGTCGACGAGCAGTACTTC. Protein: CASSLVAVDEQYF.

This clone appeared a few times. The chain combines TRBV14 with TRBJ1-1, with D possibly matching TRBD1 (6 bases). V was shortened by 2 bases and J by 1 base, with 11 bases between the two germline ends. CDR3 length: 15 residues. Looked up from germline, CDR1 is SGHDN and CDR2 is FVKESK. CDR3 sequence: CASSQRDKRNTEAFF. The CDR3, as DNA: TGTGCCAGCAGCCAAAGGGACAAGAGGAACACTGAAGCTTTCTTT.

This clone was picked up one time. This chain joins TRBV4-3 and TRBJ1-3; D not certain. Germline-derived CDR1 and CDR2 are LGHNA and YSLEER. Between the trimmed V and J ends, which lost 0 bases and 5 bases, there was a span of 5 bases. There are 13 residues in the CDR3. CDR3 sequence (DNA): TGCGCCAGCAGCCAAGACAACAGAAACACCATATATTTT. Translating it yields CASSQDNRNTIYF.

This clone showed up just a few times. The V call is TRBV5-1, the J call TRBJ2-1, with 13 bases aligning to TRBD2. The germline V gene encodes CDR1 SGHRS and CDR2 YFSETQ. V gave up 4 bases and J gave up 0 bases; unmatched junction bases: 4. The CDR3 is made up of 17 amino acids. The CDR3 nucleotides read TGCGCCAGCAGCCAACTAGCGGGAGGGGCCTCCTACAATGAGCAGTTCTTC. It is translated as CASSQLAGGASYNEQFF.

In its sample, this clone was seen a few times. The genes are TRBV28 and TRBJ1-3; weak D call: TRBD1 (6 bases). Germline V gene data show CDR1 as MDHEN and CDR2 as SYDVKM. This CDR3 has 15 amino acids. Between the trimmed V and J ends, which lost 1 base and 4 bases, there was a span of 11 bases. The DNA of the CDR3 is TGTGCCAGCAGTTTATTCCCAGGGGCAGGAAACACCATATATTTT. It translates to CASSLFPGAGNTIYF.

This clone was detected a few times. The chain combines TRBV4-3 with TRBJ1-5; D not resolved. This CDR3 is built from 14 residues. In germline, CDR1 is LGHNA, CDR2 YSLEER. V lost 1 base to trimming and J lost 0 bases, with 4 bases between them. The CDR3, as DNA: TGCGCCAGCAGCCAAGTACATAGCAATCAGCCCCAGCATTTT. Protein sequence: CASSQVHSNQPQHF.

J is TRBJ2-1 and V is TRBV7-9, with 10 bases fitting TRBD2. Losses at the gene ends were 5 bases for V and 7 bases for J; bases not matched to a gene: 14. Germline V CDR1 and CDR2: SEHNR, FQNEAQ (reference sequence). This CDR3 has 17 amino acids. In DNA form, the CDR3 reads TGTGCCAGCAGCCAACCGATAGCGGGGGGCGCCAGGAATGAGCAGTTCTTC. Translating it yields CASSQPIAGGARNEQFF. Full variable domain (remainder filled in from reference TRBV7-9 and TRBJ2-1): DTGVSQNPRHKITKRGQNVTFRCDPISEHNRLYWYRQTLGQGPEFLTYFQNEAQLEKSRLLSDRFSAERPKGSFSTLEIQRTEQGDSAMYLCASSQPIAGGARNEQFFGPGTRLTVL.

The CDR3 reads CASSPRTGGYEQYF. The CDR3 coding sequence is TGTGCCAGCAGCCCCAGGACAGGGGGCTACGAGCAGTACTTC. The J gene is TRBJ2-7, the V gene TRBV7-6; 10 nucleotides match TRBD1. V dropped 5 bases and J dropped 3; count of bases not matched to a gene: 4. This CDR3 region has 14 residues. Germline values: CDR1 SGHVS, CDR2 FNYEAQ.

The table lists this clone with a few counts. In nucleotides, the CDR3 is TGCAGTGCACCGGAGTACACTGAAGCTTTCTTT. It yields the protein CSAPEYTEAFF. The chain combines TRBV20-1 with TRBJ1-1; D unclear. The V gene lost 6 bases and the J gene lost 3 bases, with 8 bases spanning the gap. The CDR3 has 11 residues. Germline CDR1 is DFQATT and CDR2 is SNEGSKA (reference sequence).

This rearrangement joins TRBV2 to TRBJ2-3; 9 bases line up with TRBD1. The ends lost 5 bases at V and 4 bases at J; junction bases unmatched: 13. CDR1 SNHLY and CDR2 FYNNEI come from the germline V gene. This CDR3 spans 17 amino acids. The CDR3: CASSPFTGTGLPDTQYF. The CDR3 DNA reads TGTGCCAGCAGTCCATTTACCGGGACAGGGCTGCCAGATACGCAGTATTTT.

This clone was counted between two and nine times. This chain links TRBV5-1 with TRBJ1-1; 8 bases match TRBD1. Looked up from germline, CDR1 is SGHRS and CDR2 is YFSETQ. Trimming took 7 bases from V and 1 from J; bases not matched to a gene: 6. The CDR3 runs to 14 residues. The CDR3 loop reads CASRSGTGNTEAFF. CDR3 nucleotide sequence: TGCGCCAGCCGGAGTGGGACAGGGAACACTGAAGCTTTCTTT.

The chain joins TRBV7-9 to TRBJ2-7; D is unresolved. Germline values: CDR1 SEHNR, CDR2 FQNEAQ (reference sequence). The V gene lost 4 bases and the J gene lost 3 bases, with 10 bases spanning the gap. This CDR3 comprises 13 residues. The CDR3 coding sequence is TGTGCCAGCAGCTCTGTCGGTGGCTACGAGCAGTACTTC. Translating it yields CASSSVGGYEQYF. The full variable domain, rest sourced from reference TRBV7-9 and TRBJ2-7, is DTGVSQNPRHKITKRGQNVTFRCDPISEHNRLYWYRQTLGQGPEFLTYFQNEAQLEKSRLLSDRFSAERPKGSFSTLEIQRTEQGDSAMYLCASSSVGGYEQYFGPGTRLTVT.